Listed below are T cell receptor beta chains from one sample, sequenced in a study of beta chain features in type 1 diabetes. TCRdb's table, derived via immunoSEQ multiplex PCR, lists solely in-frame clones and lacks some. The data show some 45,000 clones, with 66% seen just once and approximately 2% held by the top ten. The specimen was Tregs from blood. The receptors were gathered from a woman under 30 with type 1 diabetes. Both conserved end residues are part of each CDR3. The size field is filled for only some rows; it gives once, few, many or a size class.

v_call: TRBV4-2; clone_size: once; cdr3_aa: CASSRSSGNTIYF
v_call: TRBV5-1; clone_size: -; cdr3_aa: CASSRGPGQGADYGYTF
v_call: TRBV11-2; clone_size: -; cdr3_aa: CASSLGNSGVRNEQFF
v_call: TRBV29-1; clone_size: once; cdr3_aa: CSVRTGGGEQFF
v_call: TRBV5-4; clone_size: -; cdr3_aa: CASSLISGSSGVETQYF
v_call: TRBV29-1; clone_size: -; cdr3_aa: CSAALGQGKAETQYF
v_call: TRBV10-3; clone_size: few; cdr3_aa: CAIPSTVDYGYTF
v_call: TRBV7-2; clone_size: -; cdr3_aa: CASSQGLAKNIQYF
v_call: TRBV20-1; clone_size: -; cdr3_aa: CSASLYNEQFF
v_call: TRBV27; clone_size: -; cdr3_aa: CASSFLPPGGANTGELFF
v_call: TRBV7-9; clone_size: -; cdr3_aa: CASSRSGAGETQYF
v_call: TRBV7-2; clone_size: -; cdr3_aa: CASSLAQGKPQPQHF
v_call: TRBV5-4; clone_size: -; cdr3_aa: CASSIGARANTEAFF
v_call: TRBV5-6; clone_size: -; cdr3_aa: CASIGRTSGSRYEQYF
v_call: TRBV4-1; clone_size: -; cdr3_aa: CASSQGRGRDSEKLFF
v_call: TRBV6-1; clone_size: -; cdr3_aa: CASSTRNSYEQYF